A single sample gave rise to the 30 T cell receptor beta chains below, sequenced in a study of blood T cell repertoires in COVID-19. Profiled with immunoSEQ multiplex PCR; TCRdb holds only in-frame clones, not every one. The sample lists about 200,000 clones; about 86% were seen once. The specimen was peripheral blood. The receptors come from a woman between 50 and 59 years old with COVID-19, enrolled during active disease.

This clone was observed a handful of times. V is TRBV7-8 and J is TRBJ1-5; TRBD1 might be the D (6 bases). Germline CDR1 reads SGHVS; CDR2 reads FQNEAQ. The ends were cut back, 4 bases at V and 3 bases at J, with 19 bases in the middle. The CDR3 has 17 amino acids. In nucleotides, the CDR3 is TGTGCCAGCAGCTCTTTTAAGGGGGAATTGAACAATCAGCCCCAGCATTTT. Protein: CASSSFKGELNNQPQHF.

This clone was recorded once. This same CDR3 is encoded by further DNA sequences in the sample. The CDR3 DNA reads as TGTGCCAGTAGCCGGGACAGGGACTATGGCTACACCTTC. Encoded protein: CASSRDRDYGYTF. The chain carries TRBV19 and TRBJ1-2; TRBD1 matches 9 bases. Germline V CDR1 and CDR2: LNHDA, SQIVND (reference sequence). Trimming removed 6 bases from V and 3 bases from J; junction bases left unmatched: 2. The CDR3 sequence is 13 residues long.

The chain is built from TRBV2 and TRBJ1-5, with a possible D match to TRBD1 (6 bases). This CDR3 has 17 residues. CDR1 and CDR2 (germline): SNHLY, FYNNEI. With 8 bases removed from V and 0 bases from J, the gap between germline ends came to 20 bases. In DNA form, the CDR3 reads TGTGCCAGCCGGCTGCTTAGACAGGTTTATAGCAATCAGCCCCAGCATTTT. This translates into CASRLLRQVYSNQPQHF.

The J gene is TRBJ2-3, the V gene TRBV5-6; TRBD2 might be the D (6 bases). V was shortened by 2 bases and J by 0 bases, with 10 bases between the two germline ends. The CDR3 is 15 residues long. Per the germline V gene, CDR1 is SGHDT and CDR2 is YYEEEE. This CDR3 reads CASSLAGVSTDTQYF. In DNA form, the CDR3 reads TGTGCCAGCAGCTTAGCGGGCGTTAGCACAGATACGCAGTATTTT.

This rearrangement joins TRBV28 to TRBJ1-3, with TRBD1 matching 7 bases. Trimming took 4 bases from V and 3 from J; bases not matched to a gene: 6. The CDR3 has 15 residues. Germline values: CDR1 MDHEN, CDR2 SYDVKM. The CDR3 spells CASSYRRGLGNTIYF. The DNA of the CDR3 is TGTGCCAGCAGTTACCGGAGGGGGCTTGGAAACACCATATATTTT.

This clone has only one observation. This sample also contains other DNA sequences that code for the same CDR3. The genes are TRBV2 and TRBJ2-3; 12 nucleotides agree with TRBD2. With V trimmed by 0 bases and J by 7 bases, 8 bases remained unmatched. This CDR3 has 17 amino acids. Germline V CDR1 and CDR2: SNHLY, FYNNEI. The CDR3 sequence: CASSEARLAGGPNTQYF. The CDR3, as DNA: TGTGCCAGCAGTGAAGCAAGGCTAGCGGGGGGGCCAAATACGCAGTATTTT. The full variable domain, with the rest looked up from reference TRBV2 and TRBJ2-3, is EPEVTQTPSHQVTQMGQEVILRCVPISNHLYFYWYRQILGQKVEFLVSFYNNEISEKSEIFDDQFSVERPDGSNFTLKIRSTKLEDSAMYFCASSEARLAGGPNTQYFGPGTRLTVL.

Here the CDR3 reads CASSPRGGNTIYF. CDR3 sequence (DNA): TGTGCCAGCAGCCCCCGGGGAGGAAACACCATATATTTT. This chain connects TRBV7-6 to TRBJ1-3, with D uncertain. V lost 5 bases and J lost 4, with 9 bases in between. From germline, CDR1 is SGHVS and CDR2 FNYEAQ. This CDR3 has 13 residues.

V and J are TRBV27 and TRBJ2-3, with 11 bases identical to TRBD2. The CDR3 runs to 17 residues. V was pared by 4 bases and J by 1 base, with 7 bases of the junction left unmatched. The germline V gene encodes CDR1 MNHEY and CDR2 SMNVEV (reference sequence). For the CDR3, the DNA is TGTGCCAGCAGTTACCTCCCACTAGCGGGGGGCACAGATACGCAGTATTTT. The encoded protein is CASSYLPLAGGTDTQYF.

The rearrangement uses TRBV6-5 and TRBJ1-1; 11 bases line up with TRBD1. The trim removed 5 bases at V and 7 bases at J, leaving 9 bases unmatched. Germline CDR1 is MNHEY and CDR2 is SVGAGI. The CDR3 extends over 15 amino acids. The CDR3 nucleotides are TGTGCCAGCAGTCCAATGGACAGGGGGCTGGTTGAAGCTTTCTTT. Translating it yields CASSPMDRGLVEAFF.

This clone has a handful of counts. This chain connects TRBV19 to TRBJ1-5; D not certain. CDR1 is LNHDA and CDR2 is SQIVND in the germline V gene (reference sequence). Trimming removed 3 bases from V and 9 bases from J, with 9 bases in between. The CDR3 contains 12 residues. CDR3 DNA: TGTGCCAGTAGTATTAACTCCCTGCCCCAGCATTTT. Amino acids: CASSINSLPQHF.

The V call is TRBV4-1, the J call TRBJ2-1; a weak D match, TRBD1 (6 bases). CDR1 is MGHRA and CDR2 is YSYEKL in the germline V gene. The V and J ends lost 3 bases and 1 base respectively, with 10 bases between them. CDR3 size: 15 residues. The CDR3 loop is CASSHSQGSYNEQFF. The CDR3 bases are TGCGCCAGCAGCCATAGTCAGGGGTCCTACAATGAGCAGTTCTTC.

The V and J genes are TRBV4-1 and TRBJ2-5, with 10 bases identical to TRBD1. This CDR3 comprises 13 residues. Looked up from germline, CDR1 is MGHRA and CDR2 is YSYEKL. V lost 5 bases, J lost 7 bases, and 4 bases stayed unmatched. The CDR3 coding sequence is TGCGCCAGCAGCTTACGGACAGGGGGGACCCAGTACTTC. It translates to CASSLRTGGTQYF.

The chain employs TRBV14 and TRBJ1-2, with TRBD1 matching over 7 bases. Unmatched junction bases numbered 8, after V lost 1 base and J lost 6 bases. The germline V gene has CDR1 SGHDN and CDR2 FVKESK. The CDR3 length is 15 residues. The CDR3 region has the DNA TGTGCCAGCAGCCAAGCCTCGACAGGGACTCATGGCTACACCTTC. Translation gives CASSQASTGTHGYTF.

CDR3 sequence (DNA): TGTGCCAGCTCCCTTGAGAGGGTTAATTCACCCCTCCACTTT. It codes for CASSLERVNSPLHF. This chain joins TRBV6-5 and TRBJ1-6; D gene uncertain. Trimming cost V 8 bases and J 6 bases, with 14 bases left between them. The CDR3 loop spans 14 amino acids. Germline-derived CDR1 and CDR2 are MNHEY and SVGAGI.

The rearrangement joins TRBV7-3 to TRBJ2-1, with a possible D match to TRBD2 (5 bases). V was pared by 3 bases and J by 7 bases, with 13 bases between. From germline, CDR1 is SGHTA and CDR2 FQGTGA. The CDR3 runs to 14 residues. This chain's CDR3 is CASSFTYSGNEQFF. For the CDR3, the DNA is TGTGCCAGCAGCTTTACATATTCGGGGAATGAGCAGTTCTTC.

The chain uses TRBV7-2 and TRBJ1-5; 8 bases are a match to TRBD1. Unmatched junction bases numbered 11, after V lost 1 base and J lost 6 bases. The CDR3 runs 17 residues. Germline CDR1 is SGHTA and CDR2 is FQGNSA. CDR3 sequence (DNA): TGTGCCAGCAGCTTAGAGGCAGGGGGCGCATTCGGTCAGCCCCAGCATTTT. The encoded protein is CASSLEAGGAFGQPQHF.

The chain employs TRBV2 and TRBJ2-3; the match to TRBD1 covers 9 bases. Germline lookup yields CDR1 SNHLY and CDR2 FYNNEI. The trim removed 6 bases at V and 4 bases at J, leaving 14 bases unmatched. The CDR3 length is 17 residues. This chain's CDR3 is CASRRKSGTGLSDTQYF. CDR3 in DNA: TGTGCCAGCAGGCGTAAGTCCGGGACAGGGCTCTCAGATACGCAGTATTTT. The full variable domain, completed using reference TRBV2 and TRBJ2-3, is EPEVTQTPSHQVTQMGQEVILRCVPISNHLYFYWYRQILGQKVEFLVSFYNNEISEKSEIFDDQFSVERPDGSNFTLKIRSTKLEDSAMYFCASRRKSGTGLSDTQYFGPGTRLTVL.

The chain couples TRBV7-2 to TRBJ1-2, with 7 positions matching TRBD1. The CDR3 sequence is 15 residues long. V was clipped by 0 bases and J by 5 bases; unmatched bases: 6. Germline CDR1 reads SGHTA; CDR2 reads FQGNSA. In DNA form, the CDR3 reads TGTGCCAGCAGCTTAGCCCGGACAGGCCTATATGGCTACACCTTC. Translating gives CASSLARTGLYGYTF.

V is TRBV6-5 and J is TRBJ2-7; 9 bases are shared with TRBD1. CDR3 length: 14 residues. Germline V gene sequence: CDR1 MNHEY, CDR2 SVGAGI. V lost 6 bases to trimming and J lost 3 bases; unmatched junction nucleotides: 6. The DNA of the CDR3 is TGTGCCAGCAGGAGGGACAGGGACCTCTACGAGCAGTACTTC. Translated, it gives CASRRDRDLYEQYF.

The V and J genes are TRBV4-1 and TRBJ2-7; D ambiguous. V dropped 0 bases and J dropped 4 bases, with 10 bases sitting between them. Per germline, CDR1 MGHRA and CDR2 YSYEKL. This CDR3 is 14 amino acids long. In DNA, the CDR3 is TGCGCCAGCAGCCAAGACCCAGGTTCTTACGAGCAGTACGTC. It is translated as CASSQDPGSYEQYV.

The genes are TRBV11-2 and TRBJ2-4, with D possibly being TRBD2 (6 bases). Germline values: CDR1 SGHAT, CDR2 FQNNGV. The CDR3 runs 15 residues. V lost 5 bases to trimming and J lost 1 base, with 12 bases between them. The CDR3 DNA reads as TGTGCCAGCAGCCTCGATGGGGGGGCCAAAAACATTCAGTACTTC. Protein: CASSLDGGAKNIQYF.

The genes are TRBV21-1 and TRBJ2-7; the table's D call, TRBD1, was not checked against the DNA. TRBV21-1 is listed as a pseudogene. The CDR3 sequence is 19 residues long. The CDR3 protein is CASSKAPQGQGHISYEQYV. In nucleotides, the CDR3 is TGTGCCAGCAGCAAAGCCCCCCAGGGACAGGGCCACATCTCCTACGAGCAGTACGTC.

V gene TRBV23-1 combines with J gene TRBJ2-3; D is perhaps TRBD2 (7 bases). TRBV23-1 is an ORF; its function is uncertain. V was shortened by 4 bases and J by 0 bases, with 17 bases between the two germline ends. This CDR3 spans 17 amino acids. The CDR3 region has the DNA TGCGCCAGCAGTCGTCTGCCCGGGGGGCCCAGCACAGATACGCAGTATTTT. It codes for CASSRLPGGPSTDTQYF.

The chain joins TRBV30 to TRBJ1-1; 8 nucleotides match TRBD1. Germline V gene sequence: CDR1 GTSNPN, CDR2 SVGIG (reference sequence). Germline trimming cut 2 bases from V and 4 bases from J; bases unmatched to any gene: 6. This CDR3 region has 14 residues. The CDR3 here is CAWSQTTGVTEAFF. CDR3 DNA sequence: TGTGCCTGGAGTCAGACGACAGGGGTCACTGAAGCTTTCTTT.

The chain links TRBV6-1 to TRBJ1-3; the D gene is possibly TRBD1 (5 bases). Germline lookup yields CDR1 MNHNS and CDR2 SASEGT. V lost 2 bases and J 0 bases, leaving 5 bases between the germline ends. This CDR3 region has 14 residues. CDR3 amino acids: CASSEQGSGNTIYF. DNA of the CDR3: TGTGCCAGCAGTGAACAGGGCTCTGGAAACACCATATATTTT.

This rearrangement joins TRBV19 to TRBJ1-4; 9 bases match TRBD1. Germline trimming cut 7 bases from V and 7 bases from J; bases unmatched to any gene: 10. Per germline, CDR1 LNHDA and CDR2 SQIVND (reference sequence). CDR3 length: 15 amino acids. CDR3 in DNA: TGTGCCAGTACAGGGACAGGGCGTAATGGTGAAAAACTGTTTTTT. Translating gives CASTGTGRNGEKLFF.

This chain joins TRBV19 and TRBJ1-1; D uncertain. Trimming stripped 5 bases from V and 2 bases from J, with 12 bases between. The CDR3 runs to 14 residues. Germline V lookup: CDR1 LNHDA, CDR2 SQIVND (reference sequence). CDR3 region: CASSVVGSNTEAFF. The CDR3 DNA reads as TGTGCCAGTAGTGTCGTGGGGAGTAACACTGAAGCTTTCTTT.

The chain couples TRBV28 to TRBJ1-5; 9 nucleotides align to TRBD1. This CDR3 has 18 residues. Germline CDR1 MDHEN, CDR2 SYDVKM. V was pared by 3 bases and J by 2 bases, with 11 bases of the junction left unmatched. The CDR3 loop is CASSFLLIRTGGNQPQHF. The CDR3 DNA follows: TGTGCCAGCAGTTTTCTACTAATTAGGACAGGGGGCAATCAGCCCCAGCATTTT.

In the case of this clone: The same CDR3 is also encoded by other DNA sequences in this sample. The rearrangement links TRBV5-6 to TRBJ2-1; no firm D call. Trimming stripped 5 bases from V and 7 bases from J, with 10 bases between. CDR3 size: 12 residues. The germline CDR1 and CDR2 sequences are SGHDT and YYEEEE. As DNA, the CDR3 is TGTGCCAGCAGTCCTCTCGCGAATGAGCAGTTCTTC. Translated: CASSPLANEQFF.

The V and J genes are TRBV2 and TRBJ2-1, with D maybe TRBD2 (6 bases). Germline CDR1 SNHLY, CDR2 FYNNEI. This CDR3 comprises 14 residues. V was cut by 8 bases and J by 0 bases, with 11 bases left in between. CDR3 sequence (DNA): TGTGCCAGCCGCGGGGACTTCTCCTACAATGAGCAGTTCTTC. This encodes CASRGDFSYNEQFF.